This T cell receptor (beta chain) stems from a study of blood T cell repertoires in COVID-19. The table came from immunoSEQ multiplex PCR; TCRdb's copy has only in-frame clones and leaves some out. The profile covers some 290,000 clones, with around 78% appearing a single time and under 5.5% taken by the ten largest. This CDR3 is 13 amino acids long. The V end lost 6 bases, the J end lost 2 bases, and 10 bases lay between the germline ends. Sample: peripheral blood. The sequence derives from a man aged 60-69 years who had recovered from COVID-19. The chain employs TRBV12-3 or TRBV12-4 and TRBJ2-5, with D perhaps TRBD1 (6 bases). CDR3 residues: CASSRTEQETQYF. The CDR3 DNA sequence: TGTGCCAGCAGCCGGACAGAGCAAGAGACCCAGTACTTC.